Below, 19 T cell receptor beta chains from the same sample are listed, as sequenced in a study of blood T cell repertoires in COVID-19 (dated by TCRdb to about 2020). The receptor library was made with the immunoSEQ multiplex PCR assay. In TCRdb, the immuneACCESS table is reduced to in-frame sequences with V and J assigned. These tables do not hold every clone; where another copy was compared, an unresolved V gene accounts for under half, and the others remain unexplained. The sample records around 380,000 clones, about four fifths of which are singletons. The ten largest make up 0.85% to 1.2% of the sample. Sequenced sample: peripheral blood. The receptors here all came from a human donor with acute or convalescent COVID-19. The donor label of this sample is uncertain.

The CDR3 DNA is TGTGCCAGCTCAACTCTCGATGCTAGCGGGAGGAGAGAAGGGGACCAAGAGACCCAGTACTTC. Protein product: CASSTLDASGRREGDQETQYF. This sequence joins TRBV18 and TRBJ2-5; 11 nucleotides align to TRBD2. Germline V gene lookup returns CDR1 KGHSH and CDR2 LQKENI. The CDR3 is 21 amino acids. The J segment lost 0 bases and the V segment lost 5 bases, leaving 20 bases of the junction unmatched. Looking up the rest from reference TRBV18 and TRBJ2-5 gives the full variable domain: NAGVMQNPRHLVRRRGQEARLRCSPMKGHSHVYWYRQLPEEGLKFMVYLQKENIIDESGMPKERFSAEFPKEGPSILRIQQVVRGDSAAYFCASSTLDASGRREGDQETQYFGPGTRLLVL.

This clone has a handful of counts. This rearrangement joins TRBV19 to TRBJ2-2; a possible D gene is TRBD1 (5 bases). Trimming left V 7 bases short and J 2 bases short, with 11 bases between. Germline V gene data show CDR1 as LNHDA and CDR2 as SQIVND (reference sequence). The CDR3 sequence is 14 residues long. The CDR3 here is CASKADSNTGELFF. The CDR3 nucleotides read TGTGCCAGTAAGGCCGACAGTAACACCGGGGAGCTGTTTTTT.

The gene calls are TRBV27 and TRBJ2-7; 9 bases match TRBD2. Trimming took 4 bases from V and 5 from J; bases not matched to a gene: 9. From germline, CDR1 is MNHEY and CDR2 SMNVEV (reference sequence). This CDR3 comprises 15 residues. In DNA, the CDR3 is TGTGCCAGCAGTTCGCGGGGGGGCCCCATGAACGAGCAGTACTTC. This sequence encodes CASSSRGGPMNEQYF.

This clone was detected only once. CDR3 nucleotide sequence: TGTGCCTGGAGTAGACAGGGTTACAATGAGCAGTTCTTC. Amino acid sequence: CAWSRQGYNEQFF. This chain joins TRBV30 and TRBJ2-1; 7 nucleotides line up with TRBD1. Germline assignment: CDR1 GTSNPN and CDR2 SVGIG (reference sequence). This CDR3 spans 13 amino acids. Unmatched junction bases numbered 2, after V lost 2 bases and J lost 4 bases.

V usage is TRBV27 and J usage is TRBJ2-7, with 7 bases lining up with TRBD1. Germline V gene data show CDR1 as MNHEY and CDR2 as SMNVEV (reference sequence). The V gene end was trimmed by 8 bases and the J gene end by 2 bases; junction bases not matched to a gene: 6. The CDR3 has 13 residues. This CDR3 reads CASALGQAYEQYF. CDR3 coding DNA: TGTGCCAGCGCTCTAGGACAGGCCTACGAGCAGTACTTC.

The rearrangement uses TRBV19 and TRBJ2-2; possible D gene TRBD2, 6 bases. V was clipped by 7 bases and J by 6 bases, with 21 bases between them. Per germline, CDR1 LNHDA and CDR2 SQIVND (reference sequence). The CDR3 has 16 amino acids. CDR3 sequence reads: CASKASVSASSGELFF. DNA of the CDR3: TGTGCCAGTAAAGCTAGCGTTTCGGCGTCTTCCGGGGAGCTGTTTTTT.

The gene calls are TRBV6-5 and TRBJ2-7; TRBD2 agrees at 8 bases. Germline lookup yields CDR1 MNHEY and CDR2 SVGAGI. The length of the CDR3 is 14 residues. The V and J ends lost 2 bases and 5 bases, in that order; junction bases with no gene match: 5. CDR3 in DNA: TGTGCCAGCAGTTACCTCGGGGGGGGCGACGAGCAGTACTTC. Its translation is CASSYLGGGDEQYF.

This clone turned up a few times. The gene calls are TRBV11-2 and TRBJ1-2; D might be TRBD1 (5 bases). Trimming removed 5 bases at V and 8 bases at J, with 15 bases between. Germline CDR1 reads SGHAT; CDR2 reads FQNNGV. This CDR3 has 13 amino acids. CDR3 residues: CASSQRQTRGYTF. CDR3 DNA sequence: TGTGCCAGCAGCCAACGACAGACTAGGGGCTACACCTTC. The whole variable domain, remainder taken from reference TRBV11-2 and TRBJ1-2, is EAGVAQSPRYKIIEKRQSVAFWCNPISGHATLYWYQQILGQGPKLLIQFQNNGVVDDSQLPKDRFSAERLKGVDSTLKIQPAKLEDSAVYLCASSQRQTRGYTFGSGTRLTVV.

The chain employs TRBV7-9 and TRBJ1-2; TRBD1 is a possible D gene (6 bases). Trimming stripped 2 bases from V and 4 bases from J, with 17 bases between. The germline V gene has CDR1 SEHNR and CDR2 FQNEAQ (reference sequence). This CDR3 contains 16 residues. The CDR3 DNA reads as TGTGCCAGCAGCTTATGGGTGGGGGCGCAAGGCTATGGCTACACCTTC. Amino acids: CASSLWVGAQGYGYTF.

This clone was detected many times. The CDR3 nucleotides read TGTGCCAGCTCACCACGATTAGCGGGGAACACCGGGGAGCTGTTTTTT. Translating it yields CASSPRLAGNTGELFF. V gene TRBV18 combines with J gene TRBJ2-2; TRBD2 agrees at 7 bases. CDR3 length equals 16 residues. Germline V CDR1 and CDR2: KGHSH, LQKENI. V dropped 1 base and J dropped 1; count of bases not matched to a gene: 3.

The chain links TRBV28 to TRBJ1-6, with 7 bases fitting TRBD1. This CDR3 has 14 residues. Germline CDR1 MDHEN, CDR2 SYDVKM. Trimming removed 6 bases from V and 5 bases from J; junction bases left unmatched: 4. The CDR3 sequence is CASSGTDNNSPLHF. The CDR3 DNA reads as TGTGCCAGCAGCGGGACAGACAATAATTCACCCCTCCACTTT. Drawing the rest from reference TRBV28 and TRBJ1-6, the complete variable domain is DVKVTQSSRYLVKRTGEKVFLECVQDMDHENMFWYRQDPGLGLRLIYFSYDVKMKEKGDIPEGYSVSREKKERFSLILESASTNQTSMYLCASSGTDNNSPLHFGNGTRLTVT.

The rearrangement uses TRBV6-5 and TRBJ2-7; D may be TRBD1 (6 bases). CDR3 length: 12 residues. Germline lookup yields CDR1 MNHEY and CDR2 SVGAGI. V was clipped by 9 bases and J by 2 bases, with 11 bases between them. CDR3 in DNA: TGTGCCAGTACAGGGCTTGCCTACGAGCAGTACTTC. It specifies CASTGLAYEQYF.

This chain connects TRBV19 to TRBJ1-1, with D hard to call. The germline V and J ends were trimmed by 1 base and 3 bases, with 12 bases remaining between them. The CDR3 length is 15 residues. In germline, CDR1 is LNHDA, CDR2 SQIVND (reference sequence). CDR3 in amino acids: CASSIVWQVHTEAFF. CDR3 nucleotides: TGTGCCAGTAGTATAGTGTGGCAGGTACACACTGAAGCTTTCTTT.

The gene calls are TRBV6-6 and TRBJ2-1; 9 bases match TRBD2. Per germline, CDR1 MNHNY and CDR2 SVGAGI (reference sequence). CDR3 size: 14 residues. V was pared by 7 bases and J by 7 bases, with 8 bases of the junction left unmatched. The DNA for the CDR3 is TGTGCCAGCACGAGACTAGCGGAGGCGAATGAGCAGTTCTTC. Translated, it gives CASTRLAEANEQFF.

The chain combines TRBV15 with TRBJ1-2; TRBD1 aligns across 8 bases. Trimming removed 1 base from V and 7 bases from J; junction bases left unmatched: 5. The germline gives CDR1 LNHNV, CDR2 YYDKDF (reference sequence). This CDR3 has 14 residues. The CDR3 spells CATSRGTGRGGYTF. CDR3 DNA: TGTGCCACCAGCAGAGGGACAGGGAGAGGTGGCTACACCTTC.

V usage is TRBV5-6 and J usage is TRBJ2-1, with 11 positions matching TRBD1. CDR3 length: 18 amino acids. Germline CDR1 is SGHDT and CDR2 is YYEEEE. J lost 0 bases, V lost 3 bases, and 8 bases had no gene match. CDR3 nucleotides: TGTGCCAGCAGCTCTCCCGGGACAGGGGGAAGCTCCTACAATGAGCAGTTCTTC. This translates into CASSSPGTGGSSYNEQFF.

V gene TRBV19 combines with J gene TRBJ2-1; D uncertain. This CDR3 is built from 16 residues. Trimming left V 5 bases short and J 0 bases short, with 14 bases between. Looked up from germline, CDR1 is LNHDA and CDR2 is SQIVND (reference sequence). Here the CDR3 DNA reads TGTGCCAGTAGTTACTTCACTTTTAGCTCCTACAATGAGCAGTTCTTC. Its protein product is CASSYFTFSSYNEQFF.

The rearrangement links TRBV12-3 or TRBV12-4 to TRBJ1-1, with 10 nucleotides matching TRBD1. The trim removed 6 bases at V and 5 bases at J, leaving 3 bases unmatched. CDR3 length: 13 residues. CDR3 sequence reads: CASRGQGYTEAFF. The CDR3 DNA reads as TGTGCCAGCAGGGGACAGGGGTATACTGAAGCTTTCTTT.

The chain couples TRBV12-5 to TRBJ2-7, with 8 nucleotides matching TRBD2. V trimming: 0 bases; J trimming: 10 bases; junction bases outside the gene matches: 2. The CDR3 length is 12 residues. Germline V CDR1 and CDR2: LGHNT, FRNRAP. The CDR3: CASGLVGGAQYF. CDR3 sequence (DNA): TGTGCTAGTGGTTTGGTCGGGGGGGCCCAGTACTTC.